A single sample gave rise to the 7 T cell receptor beta chains below, sequenced in a study of T-cell memory formation after mild COVID-19. A single record per CDR3 protein comes from TCRdb applying MiXCR to the 5' RACE reads. Of 110,000 or so distinct CDR3 sequences listed, approximately 21% are singletons. Source material: PBMCs or a T cell subset sorted from them (not recorded which). These receptor sequences come from a man between 18 and 29 years old who had mild COVID-19 (a few samples of this study predate the infection). Cell type and time point are not known.

The rearrangement links TRBV27 to TRBJ2-7; 10 nucleotides match TRBD2. Germline V gene lookup returns CDR1 MNHEY and CDR2 SMNVEV (reference sequence). The J segment lost 4 bases and the V segment lost 4 bases, leaving 7 bases of the junction unmatched. This CDR3 comprises 15 residues. As DNA, the CDR3 is TGTGCCAGCAGTTCCGGTCTAGCGGGGGTTTACGAGCAGTACTTC. This sequence encodes CASSSGLAGVYEQYF.

V and J are TRBV5-8 and TRBJ2-1; D is perhaps TRBD2 (6 bases). The germline gives CDR1 SGHTS, CDR2 YDEGEE. V lost 3 bases, J lost 8 bases, and 9 bases lay in between. The CDR3 consists of 12 residues. CDR3 sequence: CASSWRGHEQFF. In DNA, the CDR3 is TGTGCCAGCAGCTGGAGGGGTCATGAGCAGTTCTTC.

The V gene is TRBV4-2, the J gene TRBJ2-4, with 9 bases fitting TRBD1. J gave up 8 bases and V 2 bases, and 10 bases lay outside the gene matches. Germline CDR1 LGHNA, CDR2 YNFKEQ. The CDR3 runs 16 residues. The CDR3 here is CASSQLNLGQGDIQYF. Written as DNA, the CDR3 is TGTGCCAGCAGCCAACTAAATCTGGGACAGGGAGACATTCAGTACTTC.

The V gene is TRBV12-3 or TRBV12-4, the J gene TRBJ2-3; D call uncertain. The CDR3 spans 15 residues. V lost 3 bases and J 2 bases, leaving 12 bases between the germline ends. CDR3 DNA: TGTGCCAGCAGTTTGGCCGAGGAACTCACAGATACGCAGTATTTT. Protein product: CASSLAEELTDTQYF.

This clonotype has only a few counts. The rearrangement uses TRBV6-2 or TRBV6-3 and TRBJ1-2; 7 bases fit TRBD1. This CDR3 spans 14 amino acids. CDR1 is MNHEY, CDR2 SVGEGT, per germline. V dropped 8 bases and J dropped 8; count of bases not matched to a gene: 14. Here the CDR3 reads CASANGDRAPGYTF. In DNA, the CDR3 is TGTGCCAGCGCGAACGGCGACAGGGCCCCGGGCTACACCTTC.

J is TRBJ1-3 and V is TRBV7-9; D is uncertain. The V gene lost 3 bases and the J gene lost 4 bases, with 19 bases spanning the gap. In germline, CDR1 is SEHNR, CDR2 FQNEAQ (reference sequence). The CDR3 is 17 residues long. The CDR3 DNA sequence: TGTGCCAGCAGCTTCCAAACGACCGCGCTCCGCGGAAACACCATATATTTT. Protein: CASSFQTTALRGNTIYF.

V usage is TRBV28 and J usage is TRBJ2-5; D perhaps matches TRBD1 (7 bases). CDR1 is MDHEN, CDR2 SYDVKM, per germline. The CDR3 is 16 residues long. Trimming stripped 4 bases from V and 4 bases from J, with 19 bases between. CDR3 in DNA: TGTGCCAGCAGTTCATCCGGAGGGGGCAGGAGAGAGACCCAGTACTTC. Amino acids: CASSSSGGGRRETQYF. Filled out from reference TRBV28 and TRBJ2-5, the complete variable domain reads DVKVTQSSRYLVKRTGEKVFLECVQDMDHENMFWYRQDPGLGLRLIYFSYDVKMKEKGDIPEGYSVSREKKERFSLILESASTNQTSMYLCASSSSGGGRRETQYFGPGTRLLVL.